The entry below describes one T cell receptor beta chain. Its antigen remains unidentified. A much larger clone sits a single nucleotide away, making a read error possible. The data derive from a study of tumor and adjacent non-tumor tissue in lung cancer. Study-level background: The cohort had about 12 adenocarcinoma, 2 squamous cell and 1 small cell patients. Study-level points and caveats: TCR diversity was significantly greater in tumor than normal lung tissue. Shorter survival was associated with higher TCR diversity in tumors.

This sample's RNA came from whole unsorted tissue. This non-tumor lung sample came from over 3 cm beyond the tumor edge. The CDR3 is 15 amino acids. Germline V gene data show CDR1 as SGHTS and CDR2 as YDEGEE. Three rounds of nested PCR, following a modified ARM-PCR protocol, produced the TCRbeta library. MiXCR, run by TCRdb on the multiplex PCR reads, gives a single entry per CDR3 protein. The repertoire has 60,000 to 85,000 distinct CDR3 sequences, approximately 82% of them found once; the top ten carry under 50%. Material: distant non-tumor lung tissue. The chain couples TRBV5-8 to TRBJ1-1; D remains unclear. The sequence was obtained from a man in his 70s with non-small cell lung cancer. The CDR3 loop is CASNLEDDVNTEAFF. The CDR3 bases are TGTGCCAGCAACTTGGAAGACGACGTGAACACTGAAGCTTTCTTT.